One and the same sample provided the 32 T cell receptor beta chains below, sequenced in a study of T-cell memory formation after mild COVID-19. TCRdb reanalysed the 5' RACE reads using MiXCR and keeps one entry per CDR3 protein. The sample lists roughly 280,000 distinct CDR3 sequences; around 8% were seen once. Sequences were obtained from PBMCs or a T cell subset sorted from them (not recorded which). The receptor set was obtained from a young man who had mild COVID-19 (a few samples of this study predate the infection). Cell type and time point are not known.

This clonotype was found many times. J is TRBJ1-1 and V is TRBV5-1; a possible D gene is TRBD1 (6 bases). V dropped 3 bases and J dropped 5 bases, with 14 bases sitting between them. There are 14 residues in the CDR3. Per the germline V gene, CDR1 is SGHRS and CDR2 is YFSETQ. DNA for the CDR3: TGCGCCAGCAGCTCACAGGGTTATCGGACTGAAGCTTTCTTT. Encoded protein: CASSSQGYRTEAFF.

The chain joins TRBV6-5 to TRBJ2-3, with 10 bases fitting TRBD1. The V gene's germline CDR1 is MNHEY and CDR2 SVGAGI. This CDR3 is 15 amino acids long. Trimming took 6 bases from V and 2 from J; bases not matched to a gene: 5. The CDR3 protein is CASSLGQGITDTQYF. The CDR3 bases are TGTGCCAGCAGCCTGGGACAGGGGATCACAGATACGCAGTATTTT.

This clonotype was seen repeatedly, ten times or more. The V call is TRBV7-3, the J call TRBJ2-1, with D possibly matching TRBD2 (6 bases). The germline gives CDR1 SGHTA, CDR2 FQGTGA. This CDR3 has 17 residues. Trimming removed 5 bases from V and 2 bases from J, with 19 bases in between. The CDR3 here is CASSRDSRGITYNEQFF. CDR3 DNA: TGTGCCAGCAGCCGCGATAGCCGGGGGATCACCTACAATGAGCAGTTCTTC.

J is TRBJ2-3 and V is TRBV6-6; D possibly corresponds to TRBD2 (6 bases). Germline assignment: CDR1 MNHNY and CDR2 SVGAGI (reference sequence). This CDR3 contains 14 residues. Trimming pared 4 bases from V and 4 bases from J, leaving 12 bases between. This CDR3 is CASSFGGVADTQYF. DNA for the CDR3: TGTGCCAGCAGTTTCGGGGGAGTGGCAGATACGCAGTATTTT.

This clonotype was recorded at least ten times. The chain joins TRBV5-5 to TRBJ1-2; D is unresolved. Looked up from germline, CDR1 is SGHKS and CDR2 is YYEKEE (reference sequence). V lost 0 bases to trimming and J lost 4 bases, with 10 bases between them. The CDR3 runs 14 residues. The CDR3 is CASSLDSFAYGYTF. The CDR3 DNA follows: TGTGCCAGCAGCTTGGACAGTTTTGCCTATGGCTACACCTTC.

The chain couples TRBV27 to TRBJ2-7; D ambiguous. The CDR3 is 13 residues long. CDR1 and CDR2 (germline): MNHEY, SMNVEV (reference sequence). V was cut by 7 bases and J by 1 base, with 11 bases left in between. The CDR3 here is CASKGPASYEQYF. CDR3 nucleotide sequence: TGTGCCAGCAAAGGACCGGCGTCCTACGAGCAGTACTTC.

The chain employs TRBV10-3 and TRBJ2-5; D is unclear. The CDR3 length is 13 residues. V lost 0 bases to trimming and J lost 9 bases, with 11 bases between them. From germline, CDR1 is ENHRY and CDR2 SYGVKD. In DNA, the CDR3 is TGTGCCATCAGTGAGTCAAGTGATGGGTCCCAGTACTTC. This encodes CAISESSDGSQYF.

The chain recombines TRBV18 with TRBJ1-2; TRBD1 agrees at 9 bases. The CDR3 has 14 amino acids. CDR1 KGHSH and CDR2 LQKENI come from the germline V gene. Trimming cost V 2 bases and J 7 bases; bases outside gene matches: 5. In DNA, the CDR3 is TGTGCCAGCTCACCAGGGACAGGGAGAGGTGGCTACACCTTC. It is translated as CASSPGTGRGGYTF.

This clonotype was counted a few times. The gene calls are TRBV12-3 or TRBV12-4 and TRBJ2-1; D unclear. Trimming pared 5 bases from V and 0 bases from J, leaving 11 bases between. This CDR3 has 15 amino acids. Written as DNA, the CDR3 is TGTGCCAGCAGTGACGCTCCTAGCTCCTACAATGAGCAGTTCTTC. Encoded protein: CASSDAPSSYNEQFF.

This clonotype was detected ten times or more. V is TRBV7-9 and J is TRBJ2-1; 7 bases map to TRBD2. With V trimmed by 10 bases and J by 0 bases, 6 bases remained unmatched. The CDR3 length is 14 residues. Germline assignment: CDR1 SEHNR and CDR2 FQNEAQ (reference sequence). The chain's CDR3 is CATTGGGSYNEQFF. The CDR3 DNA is TGTGCCACCACGGGGGGAGGCTCCTACAATGAGCAGTTCTTC.

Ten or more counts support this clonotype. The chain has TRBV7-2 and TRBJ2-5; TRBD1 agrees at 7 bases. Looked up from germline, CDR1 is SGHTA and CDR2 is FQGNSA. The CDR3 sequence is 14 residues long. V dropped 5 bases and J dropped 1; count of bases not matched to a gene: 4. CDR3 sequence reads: CASSHGTAQETQYF. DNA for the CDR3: TGTGCCAGCAGCCACGGGACAGCCCAAGAGACCCAGTACTTC.

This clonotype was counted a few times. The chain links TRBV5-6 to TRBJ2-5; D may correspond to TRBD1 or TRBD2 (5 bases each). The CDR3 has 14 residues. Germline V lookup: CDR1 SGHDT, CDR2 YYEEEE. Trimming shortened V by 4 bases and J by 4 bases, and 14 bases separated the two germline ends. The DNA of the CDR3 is TGTGCCAGCAGCCGAGGGGCAGGGAGAGAGACCCAGTACTTC. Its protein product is CASSRGAGRETQYF.

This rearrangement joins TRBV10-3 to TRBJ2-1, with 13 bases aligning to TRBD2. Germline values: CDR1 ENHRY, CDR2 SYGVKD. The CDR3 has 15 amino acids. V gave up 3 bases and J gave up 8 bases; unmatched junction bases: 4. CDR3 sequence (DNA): TGTGCCATCAGTGATAGGACTAGCGGGGGCGATGAGCAGTTCTTC. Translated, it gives CAISDRTSGGDEQFF.

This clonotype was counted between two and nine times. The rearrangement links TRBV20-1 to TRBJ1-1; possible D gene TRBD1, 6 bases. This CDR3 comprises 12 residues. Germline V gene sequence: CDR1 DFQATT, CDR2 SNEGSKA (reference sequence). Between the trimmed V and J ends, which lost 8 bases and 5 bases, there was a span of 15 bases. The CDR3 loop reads CSTSQGGTEAFF. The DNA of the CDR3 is TGCAGTACGTCACAGGGAGGGACTGAAGCTTTCTTT.

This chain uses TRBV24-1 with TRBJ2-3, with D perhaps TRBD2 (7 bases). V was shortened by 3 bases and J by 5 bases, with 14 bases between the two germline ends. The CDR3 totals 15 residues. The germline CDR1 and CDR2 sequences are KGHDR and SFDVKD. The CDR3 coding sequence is TGTGCCACCAGTGATGAGGGGGGGGGCCGAGATACGCAGTATTTT. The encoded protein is CATSDEGGGRDTQYF.

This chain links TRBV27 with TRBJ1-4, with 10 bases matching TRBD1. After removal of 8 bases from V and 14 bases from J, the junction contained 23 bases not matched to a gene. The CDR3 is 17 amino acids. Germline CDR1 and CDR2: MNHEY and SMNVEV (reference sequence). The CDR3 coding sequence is TGTGCCAGCCGAACTTTTATCAGGGACAGGGGTGACGGGATGCTGTTTTTT. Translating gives CASRTFIRDRGDGMLFF. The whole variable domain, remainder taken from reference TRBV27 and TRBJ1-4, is EAQVTQNPRYLITVTGKKLTVTCSQNMNHEYMSWYRQDPGLGLRQIYYSMNVEVTDKGDVPEGYKVSRKEKRNFPLILESPSPNQTSLYFCASRTFIRDRGDGMLFFGSGTQLSVL.

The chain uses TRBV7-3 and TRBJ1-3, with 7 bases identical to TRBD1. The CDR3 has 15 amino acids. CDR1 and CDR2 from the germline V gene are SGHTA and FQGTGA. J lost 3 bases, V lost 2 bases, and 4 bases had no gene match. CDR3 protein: CASSLEAGGGNTIYF. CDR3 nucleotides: TGTGCCAGCAGCTTAGAGGCAGGGGGTGGAAACACCATATATTTT.

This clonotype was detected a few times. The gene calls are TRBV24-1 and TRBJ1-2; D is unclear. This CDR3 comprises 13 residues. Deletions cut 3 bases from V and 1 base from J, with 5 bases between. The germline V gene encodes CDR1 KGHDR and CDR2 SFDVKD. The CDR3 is CATSDGRNYGYTF. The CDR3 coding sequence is TGTGCCACCAGTGATGGGCGTAACTATGGCTACACCTTC.

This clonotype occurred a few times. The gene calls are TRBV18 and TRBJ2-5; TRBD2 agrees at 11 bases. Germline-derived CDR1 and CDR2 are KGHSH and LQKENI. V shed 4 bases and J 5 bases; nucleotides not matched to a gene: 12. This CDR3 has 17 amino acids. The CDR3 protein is CASSRTSGLAGGETQYF. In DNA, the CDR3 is TGTGCCAGCTCACGCACGAGCGGACTAGCGGGTGGGGAGACCCAGTACTTC.

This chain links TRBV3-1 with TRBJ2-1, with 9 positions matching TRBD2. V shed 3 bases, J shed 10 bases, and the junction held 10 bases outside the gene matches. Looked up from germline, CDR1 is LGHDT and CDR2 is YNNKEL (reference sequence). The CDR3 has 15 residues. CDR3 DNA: TGTGCCAGCAGCCACGGGGCTAGCGGGGTTCGAGAGCAGTTCTTC. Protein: CASSHGASGVREQFF.

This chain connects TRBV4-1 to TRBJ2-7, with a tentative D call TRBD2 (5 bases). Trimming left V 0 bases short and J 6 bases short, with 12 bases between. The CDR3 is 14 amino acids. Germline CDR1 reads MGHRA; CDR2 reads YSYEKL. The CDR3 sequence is CASSQDFPGSEQYV. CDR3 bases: TGCGCCAGCAGCCAAGATTTTCCGGGGTCCGAGCAGTACGTC.

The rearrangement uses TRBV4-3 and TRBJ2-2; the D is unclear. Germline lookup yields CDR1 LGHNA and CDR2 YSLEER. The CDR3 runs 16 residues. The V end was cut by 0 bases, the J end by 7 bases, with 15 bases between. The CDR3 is CASSQDRAYRGGELFF. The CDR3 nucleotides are TGCGCCAGCAGCCAAGACCGGGCTTACCGTGGCGGGGAGCTGTTTTTT.

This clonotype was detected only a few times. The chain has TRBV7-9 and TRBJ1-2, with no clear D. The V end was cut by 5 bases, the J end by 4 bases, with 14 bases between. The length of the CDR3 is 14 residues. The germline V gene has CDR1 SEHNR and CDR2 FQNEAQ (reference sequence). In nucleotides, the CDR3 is TGTGCCAGCAGCGTACCGGCTCGGGCCTATGGCTACACCTTC. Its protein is CASSVPARAYGYTF.

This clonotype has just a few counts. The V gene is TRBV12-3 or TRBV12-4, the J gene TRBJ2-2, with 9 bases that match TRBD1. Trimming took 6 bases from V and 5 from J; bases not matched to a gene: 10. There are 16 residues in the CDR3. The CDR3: CASSHLPTGGTGELFF. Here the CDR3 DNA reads TGTGCCAGCAGCCATCTTCCGACAGGGGGGACCGGGGAGCTGTTTTTT.

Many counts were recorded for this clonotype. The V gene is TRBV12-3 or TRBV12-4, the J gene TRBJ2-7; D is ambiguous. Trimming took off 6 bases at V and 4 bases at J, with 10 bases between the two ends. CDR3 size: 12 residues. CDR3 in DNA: TGTGCCAGCAGGTTACGTGGTTACGAGCAGTACTTC. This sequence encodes CASRLRGYEQYF.

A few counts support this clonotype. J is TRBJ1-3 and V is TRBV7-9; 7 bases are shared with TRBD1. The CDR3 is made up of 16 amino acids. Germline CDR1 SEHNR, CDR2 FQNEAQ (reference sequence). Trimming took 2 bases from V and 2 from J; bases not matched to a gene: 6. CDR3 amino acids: CASSLSPTGTGNTIYF. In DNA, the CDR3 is TGTGCCAGCAGCTTATCCCCGACAGGGACTGGAAACACCATATATTTT.

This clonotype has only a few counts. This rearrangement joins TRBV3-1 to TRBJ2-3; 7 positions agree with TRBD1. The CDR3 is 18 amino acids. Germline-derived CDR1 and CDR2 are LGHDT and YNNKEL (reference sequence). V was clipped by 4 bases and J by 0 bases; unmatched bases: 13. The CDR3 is CASSRPQGIGTSTDTQYF. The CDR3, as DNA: TGTGCCAGCAGCCGCCCACAGGGGATCGGTACTAGCACAGATACGCAGTATTTT.

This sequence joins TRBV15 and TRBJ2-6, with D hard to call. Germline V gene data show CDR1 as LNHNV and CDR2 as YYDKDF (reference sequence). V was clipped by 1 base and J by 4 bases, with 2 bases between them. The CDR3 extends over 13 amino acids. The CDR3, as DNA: TGTGCCACCAGCAGAGCGGGGGCCAACGTCCTGACTTTC. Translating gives CATSRAGANVLTF.

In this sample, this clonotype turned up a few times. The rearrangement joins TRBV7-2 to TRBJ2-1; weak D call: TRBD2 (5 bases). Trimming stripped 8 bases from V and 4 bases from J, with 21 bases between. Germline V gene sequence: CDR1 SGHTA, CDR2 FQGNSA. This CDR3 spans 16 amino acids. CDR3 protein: CASFPSPGSAYNEQFF. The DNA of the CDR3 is TGTGCCAGCTTTCCTTCTCCGGGGTCGGCATACAATGAGCAGTTCTTC. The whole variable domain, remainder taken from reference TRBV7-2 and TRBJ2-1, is GAGVSQSPSNKVTEKGKDVELRCDPISGHTALYWYRQSLGQGLEFLIYFQGNSAPDKSGLPSDRFSAERTGGSVSTLTIQRTQQEDSAVYLCASFPSPGSAYNEQFFGPGTRLTVL.

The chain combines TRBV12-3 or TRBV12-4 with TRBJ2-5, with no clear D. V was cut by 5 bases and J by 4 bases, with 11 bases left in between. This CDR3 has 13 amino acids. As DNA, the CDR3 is TGTGCCAGCAGTAAGGCAAGGCCAGAGACCCAGTACTTC. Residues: CASSKARPETQYF.

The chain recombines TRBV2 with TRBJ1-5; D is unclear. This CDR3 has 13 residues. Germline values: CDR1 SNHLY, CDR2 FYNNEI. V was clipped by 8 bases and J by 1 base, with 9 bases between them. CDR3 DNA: TGTGCCAGCGGGGATATGAGCAATCAGCCCCAGCATTTT. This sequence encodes CASGDMSNQPQHF.

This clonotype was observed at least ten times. The CDR3 DNA reads as TGTGCCAGCAGCTTTGGGGCTAACTATGGCTACACCTTC. This sequence encodes CASSFGANYGYTF. The chain combines TRBV7-2 with TRBJ1-2; D unresolved. Germline values: CDR1 SGHTA, CDR2 FQGNSA. V was trimmed by 3 bases and J by 0 bases, leaving 5 bases between them. The CDR3 covers 13 residues.